This T cell receptor (beta chain) was profiled in a study of blood T cells in healthy people across ages. Sample-barcoded 5' priming and a J-beta primer mix drove a second PCR of 7 to 11 cycles. A 12-random-nucleotide template-switch adaptor tagged each cDNA molecule. TCRdb independently ran MiXCR on the 5' RACE reads; one entry per CDR3 protein. The data hold some 800,000 distinct CDR3 sequences, with approximately 25% observed a single time. With 2 bases removed from V and 0 bases from J, the gap between germline ends came to 19 bases. The CDR3 has 18 residues. Germline lookup yields CDR1 SGHTA and CDR2 FQGNSA. This sample was shared with a second study, whose subject was T cells of mothers and their children. As reported in that work: Donation was provided by three healthy Caucasian mothers along with their six children. The TCR beta CDR3 read count exceeded 10 million for each mother and was some 2.7 million for each child.

The sample consisted of blood. The gene calls are TRBV7-2 and TRBJ2-5; a weak D match, TRBD1 (8 bases). The source is a boy aged 5-17 years in good health. CDR3 nucleotide sequence: TGTGCCAGCAGCTTACGGACAGGGAGGGGATGGTACCAAGAGACCCAGTACTTC. It specifies CASSLRTGRGWYQETQYF.